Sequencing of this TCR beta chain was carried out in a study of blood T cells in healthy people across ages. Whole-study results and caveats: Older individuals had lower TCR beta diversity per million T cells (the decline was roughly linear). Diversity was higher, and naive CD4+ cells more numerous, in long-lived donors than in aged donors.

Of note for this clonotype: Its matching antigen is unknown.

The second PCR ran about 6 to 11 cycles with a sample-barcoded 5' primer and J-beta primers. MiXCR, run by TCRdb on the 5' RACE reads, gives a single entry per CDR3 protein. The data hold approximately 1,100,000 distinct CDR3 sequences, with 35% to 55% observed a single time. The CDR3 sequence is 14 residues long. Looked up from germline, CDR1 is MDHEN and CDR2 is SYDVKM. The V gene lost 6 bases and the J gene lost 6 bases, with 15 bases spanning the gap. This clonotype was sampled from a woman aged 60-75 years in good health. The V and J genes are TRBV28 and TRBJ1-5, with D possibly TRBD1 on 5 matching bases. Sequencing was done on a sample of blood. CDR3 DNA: TGTGCCAGCAGCCCTGGGGGGAACTTTCAGCCCCAGCATTTT. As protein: CASSPGGNFQPQHF.